The TCR beta chain described here comes from a study of blood T cell repertoires in COVID-19. Looked up from germline, CDR1 is SGHDT and CDR2 is YYEEEE. Unmatched junction bases numbered 4, after V lost 0 bases and J lost 8 bases. The CDR3 spans 13 residues. This table comes from immunoSEQ multiplex PCR, and its TCRdb copy is limited to in-frame clones, with some not included. The repertoire has a few hundred thousand clones, 86% of them found once; the top ten carry around 3%. The TCR was taken from a woman aged 25-40 years with active or convalescent COVID-19. The sample consisted of peripheral blood. This rearrangement joins TRBV5-6 to TRBJ1-1, with 7 nucleotides matching TRBD1. CDR3 loop: CASSLVAGGEAFF. In DNA, the CDR3 is TGTGCCAGCAGCTTGGTGGCAGGGGGGGAAGCTTTCTTT.